The TCR beta chain described here comes from a study of blood T cell repertoires in COVID-19. Background on the study: Acute and convalescent COVID-19 samples came from the United States, Italy and Spain. T cells, B-cell-depleted T cells, or PBMCs supplied cDNA or gDNA.

Authors' analysis steps: Nucleated cell counts were estimated from reference gene primer amplification. Sequencing used immunoSEQ multiplex PCR; TCRdb keeps in-frame clones, though not all of them. That table supplies the V and J calls and clone size; D and trimming were determined from the DNA. Of about 220,000 clones in the sample, 84% were seen once. Trimming took 2 bases from V and 7 from J, leaving 8 bases between them. The germline gives CDR1 LGHNA, CDR2 YNFKEQ. The CDR3 consists of 13 residues. The sample taken for sequencing was peripheral blood. The sequence was obtained from a woman in her twenties or thirties who had recovered from COVID-19. The chain is built from TRBV4-2 and TRBJ2-2, with unresolved D. Here the CDR3 DNA reads TGTGCCAGCAGCCAAACGAGGCACGGGGAGCTGTTTTTT. Amino acids: CASSQTRHGELFF.